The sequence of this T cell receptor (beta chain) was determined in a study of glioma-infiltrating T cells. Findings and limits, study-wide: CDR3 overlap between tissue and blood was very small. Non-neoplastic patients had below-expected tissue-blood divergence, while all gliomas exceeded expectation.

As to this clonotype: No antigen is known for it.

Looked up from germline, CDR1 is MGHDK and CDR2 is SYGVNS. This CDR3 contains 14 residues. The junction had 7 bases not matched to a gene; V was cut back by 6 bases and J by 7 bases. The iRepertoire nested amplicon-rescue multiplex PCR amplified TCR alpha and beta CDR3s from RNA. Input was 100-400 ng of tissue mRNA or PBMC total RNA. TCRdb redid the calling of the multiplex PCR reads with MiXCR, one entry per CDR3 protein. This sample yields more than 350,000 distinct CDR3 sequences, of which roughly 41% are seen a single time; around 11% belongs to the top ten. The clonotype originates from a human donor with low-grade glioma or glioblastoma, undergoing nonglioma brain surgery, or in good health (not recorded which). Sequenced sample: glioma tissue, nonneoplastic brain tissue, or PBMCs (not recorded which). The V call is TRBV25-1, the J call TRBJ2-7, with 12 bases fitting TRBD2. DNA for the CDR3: TGTGCCAGCAGCAGACTAGCGGGAGAGGGGGAGCAGTACTTC. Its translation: CASSRLAGEGEQYF.